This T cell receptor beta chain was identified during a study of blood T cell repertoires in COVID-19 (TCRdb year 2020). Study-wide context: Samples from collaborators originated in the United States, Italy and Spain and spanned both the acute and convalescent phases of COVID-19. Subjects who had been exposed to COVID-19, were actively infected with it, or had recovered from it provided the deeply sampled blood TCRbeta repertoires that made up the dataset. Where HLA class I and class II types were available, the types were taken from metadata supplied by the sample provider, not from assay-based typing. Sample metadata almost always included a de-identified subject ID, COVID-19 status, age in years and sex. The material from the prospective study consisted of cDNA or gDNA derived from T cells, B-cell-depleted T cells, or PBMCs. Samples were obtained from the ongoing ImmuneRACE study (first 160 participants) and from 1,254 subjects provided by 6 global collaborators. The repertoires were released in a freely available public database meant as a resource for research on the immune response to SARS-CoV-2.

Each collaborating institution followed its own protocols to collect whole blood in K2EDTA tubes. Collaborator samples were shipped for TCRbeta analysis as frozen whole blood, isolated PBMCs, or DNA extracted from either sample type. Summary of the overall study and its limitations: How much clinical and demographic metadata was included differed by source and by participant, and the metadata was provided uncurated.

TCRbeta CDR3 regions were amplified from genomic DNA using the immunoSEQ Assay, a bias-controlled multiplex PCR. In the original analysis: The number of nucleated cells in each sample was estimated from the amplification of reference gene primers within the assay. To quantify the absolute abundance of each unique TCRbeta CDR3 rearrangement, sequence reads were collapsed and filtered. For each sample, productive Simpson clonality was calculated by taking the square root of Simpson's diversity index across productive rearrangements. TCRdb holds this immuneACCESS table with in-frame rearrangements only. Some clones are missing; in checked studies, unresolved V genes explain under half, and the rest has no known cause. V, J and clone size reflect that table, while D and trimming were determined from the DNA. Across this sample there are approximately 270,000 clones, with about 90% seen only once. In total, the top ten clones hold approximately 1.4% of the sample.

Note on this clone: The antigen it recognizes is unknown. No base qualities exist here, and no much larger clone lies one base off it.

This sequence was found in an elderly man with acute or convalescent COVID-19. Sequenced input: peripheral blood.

The DNA is as follows: TGTGCCAGCAGACCATGGGGACAGGGGGCCACAGATACGCAGTATTTT. This is translated as CASRPWGQGATDTQYF. The chain is encoded by TRBV2 joined to TRBJ2-3; 12 nucleotides in the junction match TRBD1. In the germline V gene, CDR1 corresponds to SNHLY and CDR2 to FYNNEI. Trimming takes 6 bases off V and 2 bases off J; junction bases not matched to a gene: 6. The CDR3 covers 16 residues, taking in both the cysteine and the phenylalanine. The kept DNA is CDR3 alone, 48 bases in frame from the first base. Where the CDR3 stops, the reference TRBV2 and TRBJ2-3 genes take over; the full variable domain is EPEVTQTPSHQVTQMGQEVILRCVPISNHLYFYWYRQILGQKVEFLVSFYNNEISEKSEIFDDQFSVERPDGSNFTLKIRSTKLEDSAMYFCASRPWGQGATDTQYFGPGTRLTVL.